Presented here are 23 T cell receptor beta chains from one specimen sequenced in a study of T cell repertoires in cytomegalovirus infection. TCRdb recomputed calls from the reads with MiXCR, one row per CDR3 protein. The data hold approximately 730,000 distinct CDR3 sequences, with about 29% observed a single time. These receptors' antigens are unknown. The source was cultured CD8+ T cells from PBMCs, collected from culture after CMV antigen stimulation. These receptor sequences come from a human donor in good health (CMV status not recorded). Some clones in this sample may be carry-over from other donors' samples.

This clonotype was detected many times. The chain is built from TRBV7-2 and TRBJ1-2; TRBD1 matches at 9 bases. The V gene's germline CDR1 is SGHTA and CDR2 FQGNSA. Unmatched junction bases numbered 15, after V lost 5 bases and J lost 5 bases. The CDR3 has 17 amino acids. The DNA for the CDR3 is TGTGCCAGCAGCGTCACCGGGACAGGGACGGGCCGGTATGGCTACACCTTC. Protein product: CASSVTGTGTGRYGYTF. Full variable domain (outside the CDR3, taken from reference TRBV7-2 and TRBJ1-2): GAGVSQSPSNKVTEKGKDVELRCDPISGHTALYWYRQSLGQGLEFLIYFQGNSAPDKSGLPSDRFSAERTGGSVSTLTIQRTQQEDSAVYLCASSVTGTGTGRYGYTFGSGTRLTVV.

The rearrangement uses TRBV20-1 and TRBJ2-2; D may be TRBD1 (6 bases). Germline CDR1 reads DFQATT; CDR2 reads SNEGSKA (reference sequence). This CDR3 is built from 13 residues. Deletions cut 6 bases from V and 3 bases from J, with 11 bases between. The CDR3 loop is CSAQGWDTGELFF. The CDR3 DNA is TGCAGTGCCCAGGGGTGGGACACCGGGGAGCTGTTTTTT.

V usage is TRBV2 and J usage is TRBJ1-2; D uncertain. The CDR3 extends over 16 amino acids. The germline V gene encodes CDR1 SNHLY and CDR2 FYNNEI. The V end lost 6 bases, the J end lost 1 base, and 18 bases lay between the germline ends. The chain's CDR3 is CASSSRANTFNYGYTF. As DNA, the CDR3 is TGTGCCAGCAGCTCCAGAGCCAACACCTTTAACTATGGCTACACCTTC.

The rearrangement links TRBV9 to TRBJ2-7; 10 bases match TRBD1. Germline-derived CDR1 and CDR2 are SGDLS and YYNGEE. The CDR3 loop spans 15 amino acids. The J segment lost 2 bases and the V segment lost 3 bases, leaving 5 bases of the junction unmatched. The CDR3 protein is CASSADRGMTYEQYF. CDR3 coding DNA: TGTGCCAGCAGCGCGGACAGGGGGATGACCTACGAGCAGTACTTC.

The chain carries TRBV5-4 and TRBJ2-1, with 8 bases that match TRBD2. V gave up 6 bases and J gave up 0 bases; unmatched junction bases: 2. Germline V gene sequence: CDR1 SGHNT, CDR2 YYREEE (reference sequence). The CDR3 is made up of 14 amino acids. In nucleotides, the CDR3 is TGTGCCAGCACCGGGGGGGACTCCTACAATGAGCAGTTCTTC. Translated, it gives CASTGGDSYNEQFF.

V usage is TRBV4-2 and J usage is TRBJ2-1, with 9 bases fitting TRBD2. Unmatched junction bases numbered 9, after V lost 0 bases and J lost 6 bases. The CDR3 is 17 amino acids. The germline CDR1 and CDR2 sequences are LGHNA and YNFKEQ. The CDR3 nucleotides are TGTGCCAGCAGCCAAGAACAAGGGACTAGCTCATCCAATGAGCAGTTCTTC. Protein: CASSQEQGTSSSNEQFF.

Only a few counts were recorded for this clonotype. The chain has TRBV7-9 and TRBJ2-3, with D tentatively TRBD1 (6 bases). CDR1 and CDR2 (germline): SEHNR, FQNEAQ (reference sequence). The V and J ends lost 3 bases and 2 bases respectively, with 9 bases between them. This CDR3 has 14 residues. CDR3 protein: CASSFHRVTDTQYF. In DNA form, the CDR3 reads TGTGCCAGCAGCTTCCACAGGGTCACAGATACGCAGTATTTT.

This clonotype occurred a few times. V gene TRBV7-9 combines with J gene TRBJ1-1; a possible D gene is TRBD1 (5 bases). There are 15 residues in the CDR3. The V end was cut by 1 base, the J end by 3 bases, with 12 bases between. CDR1 is SEHNR, CDR2 FQNEAQ, per germline (reference sequence). CDR3 coding DNA: TGTGCCAGCAGCTTAGGAGGGCCGGGGGACACTGAAGCTTTCTTT. Its translation: CASSLGGPGDTEAFF. Variable domain in full (rest from reference TRBV7-9 and TRBJ1-1): DTGVSQNPRHKITKRGQNVTFRCDPISEHNRLYWYRQTLGQGPEFLTYFQNEAQLEKSRLLSDRFSAERPKGSFSTLEIQRTEQGDSAMYLCASSLGGPGDTEAFFGQGTRLTVV.

In this sample, this clonotype turned up a few times. The rearrangement links TRBV4-1 to TRBJ1-1, with TRBD1 identical over 9 bases. Trimming cost V 5 bases and J 11 bases; bases outside gene matches: 3. Germline values: CDR1 MGHRA, CDR2 YSYEKL. There are 11 residues in the CDR3. The CDR3: CASSGTGNAFF. DNA for the CDR3: TGCGCCAGCAGCGGGACAGGGAATGCTTTCTTT.

The chain links TRBV12-3 or TRBV12-4 to TRBJ2-3; the D is unclear. The CDR3 consists of 12 residues. The germline V and J ends were trimmed by 7 bases and 6 bases, with 11 bases remaining between them. CDR3 loop: CASTFTPDTQYF. In DNA, the CDR3 is TGTGCCAGCACCTTCACACCGGATACGCAGTATTTT.

This clonotype was counted between two and nine times. The junction differs from germline at one of its ends, possibly a read error. The chain employs TRBV5-1 and TRBJ1-1; D remains ambiguous. The CDR3 is 14 residues long. The germline V gene has CDR1 SGHRS and CDR2 YFSETQ. The CDR3 region is CASSHIDGNIEAFF. The CDR3 DNA reads as TGCGCCAGCAGCCATATCGATGGAAACATTGAAGCTTTCTTT.

The gene calls are TRBV5-4 and TRBJ2-7, with D possibly matching TRBD1 (6 bases). The CDR3 totals 14 residues. CDR1 and CDR2 from the germline V gene are SGHNT and YYREEE (reference sequence). The ends were cut back, 0 bases at V and 4 bases at J, with 11 bases in the middle. The CDR3 DNA follows: TGTGCCAGCAGCTTGGGGCGGACAGTTTACGAGCAGTACTTC. It yields the protein CASSLGRTVYEQYF. Combining the CDR3 with reference TRBV5-4 and TRBJ2-7 gives the whole variable domain ETGVTQSPTHLIKTRGQQVTLRCSSQSGHNTVSWYQQALGQGPQFIFQYYREEENGRGNFPPRFSGLQFPNYSSELNVNALELDDSALYLCASSLGRTVYEQYFGPGTRLTVT.

The chain employs TRBV3-1 and TRBJ1-2; unclear D gene. Trimming took 0 bases from V and 6 from J, leaving 8 bases between them. This CDR3 has 13 amino acids. From germline, CDR1 is LGHDT and CDR2 YNNKEL (reference sequence). This CDR3 is CASSQELSNGYTF. The CDR3 DNA is TGTGCCAGCAGCCAAGAGTTAAGTAATGGCTACACCTTC.

The rearrangement joins TRBV27 to TRBJ2-3; D is possibly TRBD1 (6 bases). The CDR3 sequence is 15 residues long. Trimming removed 7 bases at V and 0 bases at J, with 14 bases between. Germline V lookup: CDR1 MNHEY, CDR2 SMNVEV (reference sequence). CDR3 DNA sequence: TGTGCCAGCAATATACAGGGAACTAGCACAGATACGCAGTATTTT. Translation gives CASNIQGTSTDTQYF.

The CDR3, as DNA: TGCAGTGCTAGAGGACCCGGGACTAGCGGGGTTATTAACAAGCATGAGCAGTTCTTC. This translates into CSARGPGTSGVINKHEQFF. The chain employs TRBV20-1 and TRBJ2-1; 13 nucleotides agree with TRBD2. V shed 1 base and J 8 bases; nucleotides not matched to a gene: 17. CDR1 is DFQATT and CDR2 is SNEGSKA in the germline V gene (reference sequence). This CDR3 spans 19 amino acids.

The chain's CDR3 is CASTLSGGLGTEAFF. The CDR3 DNA reads as TGTGCCAGCACCCTGTCCGGGGGACTCGGCACTGAAGCTTTCTTT. The chain is built from TRBV5-8 and TRBJ1-1, with a tentative D call TRBD1 (5 bases). The CDR3 length is 15 residues. Germline CDR1 SGHTS, CDR2 YDEGEE. V lost 6 bases, J lost 4 bases, and 19 bases lay in between.

This clonotype was observed a few times. The chain couples TRBV7-9 to TRBJ2-3; unclear D gene. Germline CDR1 reads SEHNR; CDR2 reads FQNEAQ (reference sequence). The CDR3 loop spans 15 amino acids. Trimming pared 6 bases from V and 2 bases from J, leaving 15 bases between. CDR3 sequence (DNA): TGTGCCAGCAGTCCCTTAACGACACCCACAGATACGCAGTATTTT. This sequence encodes CASSPLTTPTDTQYF.

This clonotype was found a few times. The V call is TRBV6-1, the J call TRBJ2-1, with 7 bases identical to TRBD2. Germline V gene sequence: CDR1 MNHNS, CDR2 SASEGT. The J segment lost 7 bases and the V segment lost 6 bases, leaving 12 bases of the junction unmatched. This CDR3 is built from 15 residues. CDR3 coding DNA: TGTGCCAGCAGCTCCGGGGGGACCGAAGGGAATGAGCAGTTCTTC. Translated: CASSSGGTEGNEQFF.

Concerning this clonotype itself: Sequence at one end of the junction differs from germline and may be a read error. The chain has TRBV7-7 and TRBJ2-5, with 7 bases fitting TRBD2. CDR3 length: 14 amino acids. Germline CDR1 is SSHAT and CDR2 is FNYEAQ (reference sequence). The CDR3 region is CASSLSGRGETQYF. CDR3 bases: TGTGCTAGCAGCCTCTCAGGGAGGGGAGAGACCCAGTACTTC.

This sequence joins TRBV5-1 and TRBJ2-7; TRBD1 might be the D (6 bases). This CDR3 spans 15 amino acids. V lost 3 bases and J 9 bases, leaving 22 bases between the germline ends. Looked up from germline, CDR1 is SGHRS and CDR2 is YFSETQ. The CDR3 nucleotides read TGCGCCAGCAGCTCCAGGACGGTCGCTGAAGGGGGGCAGTACTTC. Protein: CASSSRTVAEGGQYF.

The rearrangement links TRBV19 to TRBJ1-2, with D unresolved. Between the trimmed V and J ends, which lost 3 bases and 0 bases, there was a span of 26 bases. CDR1 LNHDA and CDR2 SQIVND come from the germline V gene (reference sequence). The CDR3 spans 20 residues. CDR3 DNA: TGTGCCAGTAGTATCCCGTTTGTCGAACGTCTAGGAGGACCTAACTATGGCTACACCTTC. This gives the protein CASSIPFVERLGGPNYGYTF.

The chain joins TRBV7-9 to TRBJ2-1; no definite D call. V lost 4 bases, J lost 3 bases, and 13 bases lay in between. This CDR3 region has 15 residues. Per the germline V gene, CDR1 is SEHNR and CDR2 is FQNEAQ (reference sequence). CDR3 protein: CASSSEASRYNEQFF. CDR3 nucleotides: TGTGCCAGCAGCTCCGAGGCATCCCGCTACAATGAGCAGTTCTTC.

This clonotype was found many times. In nucleotides, the CDR3 is TGTGCCAGCACCATGTGGGACACGGCGGGGGATACGCAGTATTTT. Amino acids: CASTMWDTAGDTQYF. V is TRBV7-8 and J is TRBJ2-3; possibly TRBD1 or TRBD2 for D (6 bases each). With 7 bases removed from V and 6 bases from J, the gap between germline ends came to 20 bases. CDR3 length: 15 amino acids. Germline CDR1 is SGHVS and CDR2 is FQNEAQ.